The 17 T cell receptor beta chains presented below share a single source sample, sequenced in a study of T-cell reconstitution after alpha-beta-depleted transplantation in children. The TCRbeta library incorporated unique molecular identifiers. A single record per CDR3 protein comes from TCRdb applying MiXCR to the PCR reads. The sample shows 480,000 or so distinct CDR3 sequences, roughly a tenth of them seen only once. The starting material was PBMCs, obtained before TCRalphabeta/CD19-depleted stem cell transplant. The source is a child younger than 10 with inherited bone marrow failure, due to receive a stem cell transplant.

This clonotype was counted between two and nine times. The chain links TRBV19 to TRBJ2-1; D perhaps matches TRBD2 (6 bases). The CDR3 length is 13 residues. V lost 6 bases, J lost 7 bases, and 13 bases lay in between. Germline CDR1 LNHDA, CDR2 SQIVND (reference sequence). CDR3 sequence: CASREGAFNEQFF. DNA of the CDR3: TGTGCCAGTAGGGAGGGCGCGTTTAATGAGCAGTTCTTC.

This clonotype was detected many times. The chain employs TRBV7-2 and TRBJ2-7, with TRBD2 as a possible D gene (5 bases). Trimming cost V 1 base and J 4 bases, with 14 bases left between them. The CDR3 has 15 residues. Germline CDR1 is SGHTA and CDR2 is FQGNSA. CDR3 sequence reads: CASSLVGSRIYEQYF. The CDR3 DNA is TGTGCCAGCAGCTTAGTGGGGAGCAGGATTTACGAGCAGTACTTC.

This clonotype was counted many times. This chain joins TRBV4-2 and TRBJ2-1; D is ambiguous. The germline V gene has CDR1 LGHNA and CDR2 YNFKEQ. This CDR3 has 17 residues. Trimming left V 0 bases short and J 3 bases short, with 15 bases between. DNA of the CDR3: TGTGCCAGCAGCCAAGACGGTAGCACAATAGGCTACAATGAGCAGTTCTTC. Translating gives CASSQDGSTIGYNEQFF.

In this sample, this clonotype turned up many times. The rearrangement links TRBV4-2 to TRBJ2-7, with 8 bases identical to TRBD2. V shed 6 bases and J 0 bases; nucleotides not matched to a gene: 19. CDR1 and CDR2 from the germline V gene are LGHNA and YNFKEQ. The CDR3 extends over 19 amino acids. CDR3: CASSQRLREEFSSSYEQYF. CDR3 coding DNA: TGTGCCAGCAGTCAAAGGCTGCGGGAGGAGTTCTCCAGCTCCTACGAGCAGTACTTC.

This clonotype was picked up many times. This chain connects TRBV5-1 to TRBJ2-1; perhaps D is TRBD1 or TRBD2 (6 bases each). The CDR3 runs to 14 residues. CDR1 SGHRS and CDR2 YFSETQ come from the germline V gene. The V end lost 5 bases, the J end lost 3 bases, and 12 bases lay between the germline ends. The CDR3 loop is CASSRGALYNEQFF. CDR3 DNA sequence: TGCGCCAGCAGTAGGGGGGCGCTCTACAATGAGCAGTTCTTC.

This rearrangement joins TRBV11-2 to TRBJ2-7, with a tentative D call TRBD2 (5 bases). CDR3 length: 15 residues. The germline gives CDR1 SGHAT, CDR2 FQNNGV. V lost 3 bases and J 4 bases, leaving 16 bases between the germline ends. CDR3 amino acids: CASSFVPDFSYEQYF. In nucleotides, the CDR3 is TGTGCCAGCAGCTTTGTTCCGGACTTTTCTTACGAGCAGTACTTC.

This clonotype appeared a few times. The chain combines TRBV6-2 or TRBV6-3 with TRBJ1-2; D unclear. The V end was cut by 1 base, the J end by 4 bases, with 4 bases between. The CDR3 loop spans 12 amino acids. Germline values: CDR1 MNHEY, CDR2 SVGEGT. In nucleotides, the CDR3 is TGTGCCAGCAGTTACTTGGCCTATGGCTACACCTTC. Translated, it gives CASSYLAYGYTF.

The chain recombines TRBV7-9 with TRBJ2-1, with 7 bases that match TRBD2. CDR1 and CDR2 (germline): SEHNR, FQNEAQ (reference sequence). This CDR3 has 15 amino acids. Germline trimming cut 5 bases from V and 5 bases from J; bases unmatched to any gene: 9. CDR3 in DNA: TGTGCCAGCAGCCCGAGGACTAGAATCGACAATGAGCAGTTCTTC. Translated: CASSPRTRIDNEQFF. Full variable domain (outside the CDR3, taken from reference TRBV7-9 and TRBJ2-1): DTGVSQNPRHKITKRGQNVTFRCDPISEHNRLYWYRQTLGQGPEFLTYFQNEAQLEKSRLLSDRFSAERPKGSFSTLEIQRTEQGDSAMYLCASSPRTRIDNEQFFGPGTRLTVL.

This clonotype was observed at least ten times. V is TRBV27 and J is TRBJ1-2; the D gene is possibly TRBD1 (5 bases). Trimming stripped 8 bases from V and 0 bases from J, with 16 bases between. Per the germline V gene, CDR1 is MNHEY and CDR2 is SMNVEV (reference sequence). This CDR3 region has 15 residues. CDR3 DNA: TGTGCCAGCCTATCTCGGGACGGACCTAACTATGGCTACACCTTC. Translating gives CASLSRDGPNYGYTF.

V gene TRBV20-1 combines with J gene TRBJ2-3; no clear D. This CDR3 spans 14 amino acids. Germline CDR1 and CDR2: DFQATT and SNEGSKA (reference sequence). V was cut by 0 bases and J by 5 bases, with 12 bases left in between. DNA of the CDR3: TGCAGTGCTAGAGATCGTATAGGTGGAGATACGCAGTATTTT. This sequence encodes CSARDRIGGDTQYF.

This clonotype was seen at least ten times. The chain joins TRBV7-2 to TRBJ2-7; D might be TRBD1 (6 bases). Germline CDR1 is SGHTA and CDR2 is FQGNSA. V lost 5 bases and J 2 bases, leaving 10 bases between the germline ends. The CDR3 sequence is 13 residues long. CDR3 DNA: TGTGCCAGCAGCACGACAGGAACCTACGAGCAGTACTTC. Translating it yields CASSTTGTYEQYF.

This clonotype was counted many times. The rearrangement links TRBV12-3 or TRBV12-4 to TRBJ2-7; 16 nucleotides agree with TRBD2. Trimming removed 7 bases from V and 1 base from J; junction bases left unmatched: 10. CDR3 length: 18 residues. CDR3 amino acids: CASTQGGTSGRVSYEQYF. The DNA for the CDR3 is TGTGCCAGCACCCAGGGAGGGACTAGCGGGAGGGTTTCCTACGAGCAGTACTTC.

This clonotype turned up a few times. V and J are TRBV15 and TRBJ2-6; no clear D. Trimming took 1 base from V and 12 from J, leaving 13 bases between them. The CDR3 covers 14 residues. The germline gives CDR1 LNHNV, CDR2 YYDKDF (reference sequence). The CDR3 reads CATSRATEAVVLTF. In nucleotides, the CDR3 is TGTGCCACCAGCAGAGCCACAGAGGCAGTCGTCCTGACTTTC.

This clonotype has just a few counts. The chain uses TRBV5-6 and TRBJ2-2, with D perhaps TRBD1 or TRBD2 (5 bases each). CDR3 length equals 19 residues. Germline CDR1 SGHDT, CDR2 YYEEEE. Trimming removed 3 bases from V and 3 bases from J, with 24 bases in between. The CDR3 loop reads CASSCWGTSDRTYTGELFF. In nucleotides, the CDR3 is TGTGCCAGCAGCTGCTGGGGGACGTCGGATAGGACGTACACCGGGGAGCTGTTTTTT.

Only a few counts were recorded for this clonotype. The genes are TRBV24-1 and TRBJ2-1; D perhaps matches TRBD1 (5 bases). Trimming took 4 bases from V and 9 from J, leaving 12 bases between them. Germline CDR1 is KGHDR and CDR2 is SFDVKD. The CDR3 extends over 13 amino acids. The CDR3 loop is CATSEGVSGEQFF. The CDR3 nucleotides read TGTGCCACCAGTGAAGGGGTTAGTGGTGAGCAGTTCTTC.

This clonotype occurred many times. The chain is built from TRBV12-3 or TRBV12-4 and TRBJ2-3; D is possibly TRBD2 (6 bases). The V gene lost 3 bases and the J gene lost 2 bases, with 21 bases spanning the gap. CDR3 size: 18 residues. The CDR3 protein is CASSFPLNQGGDTDTQYF. CDR3 bases: TGTGCCAGCAGTTTTCCTCTCAACCAGGGAGGCGACACAGATACGCAGTATTTT.

There are many counts of this clonotype. V usage is TRBV20-1 and J usage is TRBJ1-3; tentatively, D is TRBD1 (5 bases). This CDR3 spans 15 amino acids. Per the germline V gene, CDR1 is DFQATT and CDR2 is SNEGSKA (reference sequence). The germline V and J ends were trimmed by 0 bases and 4 bases, with 13 bases remaining between them. CDR3 residues: CSARDPQRGGNTIYF. The DNA of the CDR3 is TGCAGTGCTAGAGATCCCCAAAGGGGAGGAAACACCATATATTTT.